Included here is one T cell receptor (beta chain) sequence, with context. The sample originates from a study of T cell changes during pregnancy in multiple sclerosis. TCRdb's table, derived via immunoSEQ multiplex PCR, lists solely in-frame clones and lacks some. The table lists 69,000 or so clones, approximately 92% of them singletons. The CDR3 covers 15 residues. Trimming shortened V by 3 bases and J by 0 bases, and 6 bases separated the two germline ends. Germline V gene sequence: CDR1 SGHNT, CDR2 YENEEA. The chain joins TRBV11-3 to TRBJ2-6; a weak D match, TRBD2 (6 bases). The material was peripheral blood, obtained before pregnancy. The clonotype comes from a female donor with multiple sclerosis, enrolled in a pregnancy study. The CDR3 bases are TGTGCCAGCAGCTTGGGGGGCTCTGGGGCCAACGTCCTGACTTTC. As protein: CASSLGGSGANVLTF.